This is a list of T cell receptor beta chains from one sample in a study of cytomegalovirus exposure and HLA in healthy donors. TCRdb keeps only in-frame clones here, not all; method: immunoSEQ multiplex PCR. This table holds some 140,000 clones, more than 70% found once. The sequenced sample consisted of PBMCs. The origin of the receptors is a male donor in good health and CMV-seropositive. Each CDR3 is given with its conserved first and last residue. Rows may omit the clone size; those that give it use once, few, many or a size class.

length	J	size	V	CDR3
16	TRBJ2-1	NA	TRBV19	CASSPVGLAGGNEQFF
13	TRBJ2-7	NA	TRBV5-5	CASSFWPAYEQYF
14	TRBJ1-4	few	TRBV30	CAWSVRPTNEKLFF
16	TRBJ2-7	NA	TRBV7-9	CASSHPTLTESYEQYF
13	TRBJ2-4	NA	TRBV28	CASSPGAGYIQYF
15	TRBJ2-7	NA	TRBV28	CASSGPGQGTYEQYF
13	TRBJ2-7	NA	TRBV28	CASKGTPTYEQYF
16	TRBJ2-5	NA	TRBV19	CASRARVAHSQETQYF
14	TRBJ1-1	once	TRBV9	CASSGRTGLTEAFF
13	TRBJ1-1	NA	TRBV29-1	CSVEPGQATGAFF